The present T cell receptor (beta chain) was sequenced within a study of blood T cell repertoires in COVID-19. Study information: Acute and convalescent COVID-19 specimens originated in the United States, Italy and Spain. T cells, B-cell-depleted T cells, or PBMCs provided the cDNA or gDNA that served as material.

How the authors handled the data: Estimated nucleated cell counts came from reference gene primer amplification. Data came from immunoSEQ multiplex PCR; TCRdb stores just in-frame clones and leaves some out. V, J and clone size were drawn from that table, and D and trimming were deduced from the DNA. Altogether roughly 290,000 clones are present, roughly 80% being singletons, with the ten largest covering 4% to 5%. The germline gives CDR1 KGHSH, CDR2 LQKENI. The CDR3 spans 11 residues. Trimming stripped 8 bases from V and 4 bases from J, with 8 bases between. The origin of this receptor is a woman aged 50 to 60 with active or convalescent COVID-19. The sample was peripheral blood. The chain couples TRBV18 to TRBJ1-2; maybe TRBD1 (5 bases). CDR3 nucleotide sequence: TGTGCCAGCGGAGACAGCTATGGCTACACCTTC. Its translation is CASGDSYGYTF. Based on the CDR3 plus reference TRBV18 and TRBJ1-2, the full variable domain is NAGVMQNPRHLVRRRGQEARLRCSPMKGHSHVYWYRQLPEEGLKFMVYLQKENIIDESGMPKERFSAEFPKEGPSILRIQQVVRGDSAAYFCASGDSYGYTFGSGTRLTVV.